The clone carrying this T cell receptor beta chain was seen a handful of times. What it binds is not known. The sequenced template was cDNA made from the entire isolated RNA. Method: immunoSEQ multiplex PCR; TCRdb's copy keeps in-frame clones and lacks some. The top ten clones hold 0.044% of a sample with 350,000 or so clones, roughly a fifth of them seen once. V was clipped by 5 bases and J by 8 bases; unmatched bases: 7. Germline lookup yields CDR1 SEHNR and CDR2 FQNEAQ (reference sequence). This CDR3 has 13 residues. This entry belongs to a study of beta chain features in type 1 diabetes. Study in general: Cells sorted and examined across all samples totaled more than 95,000,000. General observations from the study: In type 1 diabetes patients, VDJ junctions had fewer insertions; deletions at these junctions were more frequent. Among patients, naive, central memory and Treg TCRB repertoires appeared more similar than among healthy donors.

The authors sorted CD4+ naive, central memory, regulatory and stem cell-like memory cells via CD45RO/CCR7/CD25/CD127/CD95/CD27. The rearrangement links TRBV7-9 to TRBJ1-2; TRBD1 matches at 8 bases. The sequenced material came from naive CD4+ T cells from blood. This receptor was identified in a woman younger than 35 in good health. The CDR3: CASSRGQGEGYTF. CDR3 nucleotide sequence: TGTGCCAGCAGCCGTGGACAGGGTGAGGGCTACACCTTC.